The sequence of this T cell receptor beta chain was determined in a study of beta chain features in type 1 diabetes. Study as a whole: Examined across all samples were roughly 100 million sorted cells.

Sorted CD4+ subsets: naive, central memory, regulatory, stem cell-like memory (CD45RO/CCR7/CD25/CD127/CD95/CD27 panel). This clone was counted many times. As yet, its antigen is unknown. TCRB transcripts that were expressed got sequenced, as all of the isolated RNA had been reverse transcribed. Clones were sequenced by immunoSEQ multiplex PCR, and TCRdb holds only the in-frame ones, with some missing. Among about 140,000 clones listed, roughly an eighth were seen once. The study's findings and limits: PCR might show a preference for shorter templates, equally across patients and controls. TCRB CDR3 length was moderately but significantly reduced in all four CD4+ subsets of Type 1 diabetes patients. Cells expressing TCR highly could be over-represented by cDNA sequencing.

The germline V gene has CDR1 MGHDK and CDR2 SYGVNS. The CDR3 contains 14 residues. Deletions cut 2 bases from V and 5 bases from J, with 13 bases between. This clonotype originated in a man younger than 35 with type 1 diabetes. Sequencing was done on a sample of central memory CD4+ T cells from blood. V and J are TRBV25-1 and TRBJ2-7; D is perhaps TRBD2 (5 bases). This chain's CDR3 is CASSEGGPHHEQYF. The CDR3, as DNA: TGTGCCAGCAGTGAAGGAGGTCCTCACCACGAGCAGTACTTC.